This T cell receptor (beta chain) originates from a study of blood T cells in healthy people across ages. Across the study: When template switching was applied, about one barcoded beta molecule was captured per two T cells. The study's findings and limits: Possibly, changes in expanded clonotypes were confounded because donor CMV status was unknown.

This CDR3 comprises 16 residues. The V segment lost 3 bases and the J segment 6 bases; nucleotides outside the gene matches: 11. Looked up from germline, CDR1 is SGDLS and CDR2 is YYNGEE. Using a J-beta primer mix together with a sample-barcoded 5' primer, a second PCR was run for about 6 to 12 cycles. MiXCR was run by TCRdb on the 5' RACE reads, yielding one entry per CDR3 protein. The sample consists of approximately 1.5 million distinct CDR3 sequences, roughly 32% of them appearing once. With respect to this clonotype: Its antigen is not known.

The extraction recovered at least 5 micrograms of total RNA per sample. The TCR sequence derives from a woman aged 25-40 years in good health. This chain joins TRBV9 and TRBJ2-1, with TRBD2 matching 8 bases. Specimen: blood. Written as DNA, the CDR3 is TGTGCCAGCAGCGCCGAGGGAGCGGGAGCTCTCAATGAGCAGTTCTTC. It specifies CASSAEGAGALNEQFF.